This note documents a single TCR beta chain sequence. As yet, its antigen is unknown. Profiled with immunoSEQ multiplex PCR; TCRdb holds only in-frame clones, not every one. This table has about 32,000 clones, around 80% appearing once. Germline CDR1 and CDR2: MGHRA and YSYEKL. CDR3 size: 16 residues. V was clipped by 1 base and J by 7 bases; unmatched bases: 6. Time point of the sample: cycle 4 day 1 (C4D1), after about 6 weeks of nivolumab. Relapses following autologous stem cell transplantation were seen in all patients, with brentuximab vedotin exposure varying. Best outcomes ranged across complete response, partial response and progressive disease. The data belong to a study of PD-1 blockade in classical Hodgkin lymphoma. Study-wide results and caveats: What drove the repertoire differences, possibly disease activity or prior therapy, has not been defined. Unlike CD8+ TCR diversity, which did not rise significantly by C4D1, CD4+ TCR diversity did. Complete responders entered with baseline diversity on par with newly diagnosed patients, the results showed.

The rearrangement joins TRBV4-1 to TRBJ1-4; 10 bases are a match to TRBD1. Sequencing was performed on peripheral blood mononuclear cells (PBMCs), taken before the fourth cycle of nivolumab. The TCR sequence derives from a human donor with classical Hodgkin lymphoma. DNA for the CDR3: TGCGCCAGCAGCCAAGGACAGGGGGCCGGGAGTGAAAAACTGTTTTTT. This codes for CASSQGQGAGSEKLFF.